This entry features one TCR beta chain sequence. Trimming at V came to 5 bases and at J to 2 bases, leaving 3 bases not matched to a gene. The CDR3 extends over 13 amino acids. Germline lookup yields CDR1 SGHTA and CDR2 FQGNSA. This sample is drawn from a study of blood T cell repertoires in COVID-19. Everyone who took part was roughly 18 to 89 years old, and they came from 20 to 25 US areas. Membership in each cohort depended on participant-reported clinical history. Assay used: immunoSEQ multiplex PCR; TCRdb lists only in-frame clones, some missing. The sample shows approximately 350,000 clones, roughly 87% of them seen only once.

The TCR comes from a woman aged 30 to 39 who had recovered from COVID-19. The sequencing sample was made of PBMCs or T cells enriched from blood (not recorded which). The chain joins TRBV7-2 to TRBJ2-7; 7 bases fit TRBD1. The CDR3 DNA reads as TGTGCCAGCAGCCCGGGACAGACCTACGAGCAGTACTTC. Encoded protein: CASSPGQTYEQYF. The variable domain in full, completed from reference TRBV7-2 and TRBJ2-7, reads GAGVSQSPSNKVTEKGKDVELRCDPISGHTALYWYRQSLGQGLEFLIYFQGNSAPDKSGLPSDRFSAERTGGSVSTLTIQRTQQEDSAVYLCASSPGQTYEQYFGPGTRLTVT.